This TCR beta chain was sequenced during a study of cytomegalovirus exposure and HLA in healthy donors. Looking at the study overall: Caucasian-associated ancestry cluster membership applied to 75% to 85% of 300 to 450 genotyped donors.

The V gene end was trimmed by 1 base and the J gene end by 3 bases; junction bases not matched to a gene: 3. CDR3 length: 14 residues. In germline, CDR1 is SGHTA, CDR2 FQGNSA. The primer mix had 60 Vbeta and 13 Jbeta primers. Repertoires were generated with immunoSEQ multiplex PCR, while TCRdb's copy carries only in-frame clones and drops some. The table shows around 130,000 clones, with roughly 88% occurring only once. The sample taken for sequencing was PBMCs. V gene TRBV7-2 combines with J gene TRBJ2-7; 7 nucleotides line up with TRBD2. The TCR sequence derives from a boy between 5 and 17 years old in good health and CMV-seronegative. The CDR3 sequence: CASSLEERGYEQYF. The CDR3 coding sequence is TGTGCCAGCAGCTTAGAGGAGCGGGGCTACGAGCAGTACTTC.